Included here is one T cell receptor beta chain sequence, with context. Germline V lookup: CDR1 MNHEY, CDR2 SMNVEV (reference sequence). The CDR3 length is 17 residues. Trimming at V came to 2 bases and at J to 0 bases, leaving 2 bases not matched to a gene. This sample is drawn from a study of PD-1 blockade in classical Hodgkin lymphoma. Every patient experienced relapse after autologous stem cell transplantation, and brentuximab vedotin exposure varied. Profiling relied on immunoSEQ multiplex PCR, and the TCRdb table lists in-frame clones only, not all of them. The top ten hold 15% to 20% of the sample, which has 100,000 to 120,000 clones, roughly nine tenths seen once.

The chain links TRBV27 to TRBJ2-2; TRBD2 matches at 11 bases. The source was peripheral blood mononuclear cells (PBMCs), collected before the second cycle of nivolumab. The TCR comes from a human donor with classical Hodgkin lymphoma. Here the CDR3 reads CASSLGTSGSNTGELFF. The CDR3 DNA is TGTGCCAGCAGTTTAGGGACTAGCGGATCGAACACCGGGGAGCTGTTTTTT.